This T cell receptor (beta chain) is from a study of blood T cells in healthy people across ages. Sample-barcoded 5' priming and a J-beta primer mix drove a second PCR of roughly 6 to 12 cycles. TCRdb re-analysed the 5' RACE reads in MiXCR, keeping a single row per CDR3 protein. The sample lists about 1.8 million distinct CDR3 sequences; 49% were seen once. The CDR3 has 18 residues. The V gene's germline CDR1 is MNHEY and CDR2 SVGEGT. The V and J ends lost 0 bases and 8 bases, in that order; junction bases with no gene match: 14. V gene TRBV6-2 or TRBV6-3 combines with J gene TRBJ2-1, with 9 positions matching TRBD1. The source material was blood. The origin of this receptor is a middle-aged woman in good health. Here the CDR3 reads CASSYSTTGTGSWDEQFF. The CDR3 DNA reads TGTGCCAGCAGTTACTCGACAACCGGGACAGGGTCCTGGGATGAGCAGTTCTTC.